These T cell receptor beta chains were read from a single sample in a study of response to subunit inactivated influenza vaccine. MiXCR, run by TCRdb on the RT-PCR reads, gives a single entry per CDR3 protein. The sample comprises hundreds of thousands of distinct CDR3 sequences, around 13% of which are singletons, and less than 7% rests with the top ten. The source was PBMCs from blood, collected 14 to 15 days before vaccination. These receptors all stem from a man aged 50-60 years who received an inactivated influenza vaccine. CDR3s include the opening cysteine and the closing phenylalanine or tryptophan. The D gene is left open where the match is weak. Some rows have no size entry. The others give once, few or many, or a class for an expanded clone.

NA,TRBJ2-7,TRBV12-3/TRBV12-4,TRBD2,TGTGCCAGCAGTTTCCGGGGACTACTCCAAATTGGCTCCTACGAGCAGTACTTC,CASSFRGLLQIGSYEQYF
many,TRBJ2-3,TRBV6-5,TRBD1,TGTGCCAGCAGTTACTCGTGGGACAGGGTCCTAAGCACAGATACGCAGTATTTT,CASSYSWDRVLSTDTQYF
few,TRBJ2-3,TRBV25-1,NA,TGTGCCAGCAGTGAATGGGGCAAAGGAGGTGATACGCAGTATTTT,CASSEWGKGGDTQYF
few,TRBJ1-2,TRBV11-2,NA,TGTGCCAGCAGTAGCGGGACATCATGGGGTGGCTACACCTTC,CASSSGTSWGGYTF
few,TRBJ2-1,TRBV7-7,NA,TGTGCTAGCAGCCCGGGGGCGGGGCGCTCCTACAATGAGCAGTTCTTC,CASSPGAGRSYNEQFF
few,TRBJ2-7,TRBV29-1,TRBD1,TGCAGCGATGGCCCGGGACAGATTGTAGGGGCCGAGCAGTACTTC,CSDGPGQIVGAEQYF
few,TRBJ1-6,TRBV4-1,NA,TGCGCCAGCAGCCAAGTGAAGTTGGGGCTACTATATTCACCCCTCCACTTT,CASSQVKLGLLYSPLHF
many,TRBJ2-3,TRBV10-3,NA,TGTGCCATCAGTCACGGACCGACAGATACGCAGTATTTT,CAISHGPTDTQYF
NA,TRBJ2-3,TRBV20-1,NA,TGCAGTGCTCTTCGGACTAGCACAGATACGCAGTATTTT,CSALRTSTDTQYF
NA,TRBJ2-1,TRBV12-3/TRBV12-4,NA,TGTGCCAGCAGTGGCTTATCCGGGACCTTTTACAATGAGCAGTTCTTC,CASSGLSGTFYNEQFF
NA,TRBJ2-1,TRBV5-1,TRBD2,TGCGCCAGCAGTCTAAGCGGGAGTGTCTACAATGAGCAGTTCTTC,CASSLSGSVYNEQFF
few,TRBJ1-1,TRBV5-6,NA,TGTGCCAGCAGCTCCCGAGGATGGGCCAACACTGAAGCTTTCTTT,CASSSRGWANTEAFF
few,TRBJ2-3,TRBV28,TRBD1,TGTGCCAGCAGTGAGAGACAGGGGGCTAGGAGGACAGATACGCAGTATTTT,CASSERQGARRTDTQYF
NA,TRBJ2-2,TRBV3-1,NA,TGTGCCAGCAGCCAACCCGGACAGAGTGCGAACACCGGGGAGCTGTTTTTT,CASSQPGQSANTGELFF
few,TRBJ2-7,TRBV28,NA,TGTGCCAGCAGTTTAGACATTGTGGCCGAGCAGTACTTC,CASSLDIVAEQYF
NA,TRBJ2-5,TRBV7-3,TRBD2,TGTGCCAGCAGCCCCGGGACTAGCGGGAGGTTCTTGGAGACCCAGTACTTC,CASSPGTSGRFLETQYF
few,TRBJ2-7,TRBV18,TRBD2,TGTGCCAGCTCACAAGGCGGGGGGGCCAGCAGCGAGCAGTACTTC,CASSQGGGASSEQYF
few,TRBJ2-2,TRBV7-2,TRBD2,TGTGCCAGCAGCACGACTAGCGGGGGCACCGGGGAGCTGTTTTTT,CASSTTSGGTGELFF
few,TRBJ2-4,TRBV29-1,NA,TGCAGCGTTGTTGAACAGCGAGCCAAAAACATTCAGTACTTC,CSVVEQRAKNIQYF
few,TRBJ2-7,TRBV7-2,NA,TGTGCCAGCAGCCCAGCTCCCAGCTCCTACGAGCAGTACTTC,CASSPAPSSYEQYF
few,TRBJ1-1,TRBV27,NA,TGTGCCAGCAGTTTATCTCGAGCCATAGAAGGTGAAGCTTTCTTT,CASSLSRAIEGEAFF
NA,TRBJ1-5,TRBV15,NA,TGTGCCACCAGCGGCCTGGGGGGGGCTAGCAATCAGCCCCAGCATTTT,CATSGLGGASNQPQHF
NA,TRBJ2-7,TRBV20-1,TRBD1,TGCAGTGCGAGAAGCGGACAGGACTACGAGCAGTACTTC,CSARSGQDYEQYF
NA,TRBJ1-4,TRBV6-1,NA,TGTGCCAGCTCGACCCGCAGCTTTAATGAAAAACTGTTTTTT,CASSTRSFNEKLFF
few,TRBJ2-7,TRBV7-6,NA,TGTGCCAGCAGCTCCGAGGTCGGGTACGAGCAGTACTTC,CASSSEVGYEQYF
few,TRBJ2-5,TRBV30,NA,TGTGCCTGGAGTCAAGGGGCGGTCGCCCTGGGGACCCAGTACTTC,CAWSQGAVALGTQYF
many,TRBJ1-6,TRBV12-3/TRBV12-4,NA,TGTGCCAGCAGTTTAGGGTCACAGGGATCACCCCTCCACTTT,CASSLGSQGSPLHF
few,TRBJ2-3,TRBV20-1,NA,TGCAGTGTAGGGGCGGGGGCTAGCACAGATACGCAGTATTTT,CSVGAGASTDTQYF
few,TRBJ2-7,TRBV4-3,NA,TGCGCCAGCAGCCAAAGCAGGGAAAGCTCCTACGAGCAGTACTTC,CASSQSRESSYEQYF
few,TRBJ2-1,TRBV5-6,TRBD1,TGTGCCAGCAGCCCTGAGACAGGGTTCAGCAATGAGCAGTTCTTC,CASSPETGFSNEQFF
NA,TRBJ1-6,TRBV7-2,NA,TGTGCCAGCAGCTTAGATACCAGGGCAGTTGATTCACCCCTCCACTTT,CASSLDTRAVDSPLHF
NA,TRBJ1-2,TRBV20-1,TRBD1,TGCAGTGCTAGAGGGACAGGGGGCGCGGGGGGCTACACCTTC,CSARGTGGAGGYTF
few,TRBJ2-7,TRBV4-3,TRBD1,TGCGCCAGCAGCCCCCGGACAGGGGTGGCCTACGAGCAGTACTTC,CASSPRTGVAYEQYF
NA,TRBJ2-7,TRBV9,NA,TGTGCCAGCAGTGAAGGGGTAGCTGCTCCCTACGAGCAGTACTTC,CASSEGVAAPYEQYF
NA,TRBJ2-7,TRBV6-6,NA,TGTGCCAGCGGTCCCGGGGTCGAGCAGTACTTC,CASGPGVEQYF
NA,TRBJ2-7,TRBV20-1,TRBD2,TGCAGTGCTAGACCCATAGCGGGAGAGCTGCGCGAGCAGTACTTC,CSARPIAGELREQYF
NA,TRBJ1-1,TRBV3-1,NA,TGTGCCAGCAGCCAAGATCTTGCCCATATGAACACTGAAGCTTTCTTT,CASSQDLAHMNTEAFF
NA,TRBJ2-4,TRBV29-1,NA,TGCAGCGTTGCGGCAGGTTCGGGATTTGGAAACATTCAGTACTTC,CSVAAGSGFGNIQYF
NA,TRBJ2-3,TRBV5-1,NA,TGCGCCAGCAGCTTCGGCAGCTACACAGATACGCAGTATTTT,CASSFGSYTDTQYF
few,TRBJ2-7,TRBV6-2/TRBV6-3,NA,TGTGCCAGCAGAGCCGGGCTTTACTACGAGCAGTACTTC,CASRAGLYYEQYF
NA,TRBJ1-1,TRBV6-5,NA,TGTGCCAGCAGTTACTCGAGGGCCAGGAGGGGTACTGAAGCTTTCTTT,CASSYSRARRGTEAFF
NA,TRBJ2-1,TRBV3-1,TRBD2,TGTGCCTGCTGTTTAGATGGTTTTAGTTCTAGCGGTGGGGAGAATGAGCAGTTCTTC,CACCLDGFSSSGGENEQFF
few,TRBJ2-3,TRBV12-3/TRBV12-4,NA,TGTGCCAGCAGTTCCAAGTGGGATACGCAGTATTTT,CASSSKWDTQYF
NA,TRBJ1-5,TRBV9,NA,TGTGCCAGCAGCGTATTTGCAGACAGCAATCAGCCCCAGCATTTT,CASSVFADSNQPQHF
NA,TRBJ2-7,TRBV7-8,NA,TGTGCCAGCAGCTCGGCACGGGGGGCGAGATATGGCGAGCAGTACTTC,CASSSARGARYGEQYF